These 23 T cell receptor beta chains were all obtained from the same sample, sequenced in a study of cytomegalovirus exposure and HLA in healthy donors (dated by TCRdb to about 2017). Preparation of the library involved the immunoSEQ multiplex PCR assay. For the multiplex PCR, a mixture combining 60 forward primers for TCR Vbeta segments and 13 reverse primers for TCR Jbeta segments was used. TCRdb retrieved this table from immuneACCESS and kept in-frame rearrangements only. Not all clones are present; in checked studies, unresolved V genes account for under half, and no reason is known for the remainder. The sample table includes 150,000 or so clones. The top ten clones comprise approximately 2.3% of the sample. The sequenced sample was PBMCs. These TCRs come from a man aged 25 to 40 in good health and CMV-seronegative.

The chain couples TRBV9 to TRBJ2-3; a possible D gene is TRBD2 (5 bases). The V gene lost 5 bases and the J gene lost 8 bases, with 18 bases spanning the gap. CDR3 length: 14 amino acids. Germline CDR1 and CDR2: SGDLS and YYNGEE. CDR3 nucleotides: TGTGCCAGCAGTGAAACTAGTTCCGTCCTTACGCAGTATTTT. Translated, it gives CASSETSSVLTQYF.

V and J are TRBV6-1 and TRBJ2-5; 12 bases map to TRBD2. The CDR3 runs 15 residues. After removal of 6 bases from V and 2 bases from J, the junction contained 4 bases not matched to a gene. Germline values: CDR1 MNHNS, CDR2 SASEGT. The DNA of the CDR3 is TGTGCCAGCAGCGGGACTAGCGGGTTACAAGAGACCCAGTACTTC. It is translated as CASSGTSGLQETQYF.

The gene calls are TRBV7-7 and TRBJ2-1; 9 nucleotides agree with TRBD2. V lost 5 bases, J lost 8 bases, and 7 bases stayed unmatched. The CDR3 is 14 residues long. Germline V CDR1 and CDR2: SSHAT, FNYEAQ (reference sequence). CDR3 nucleotide sequence: TGTGCCAGCAGCCGAACTAGCGGGCGGGATGAGCAGTTCTTC. This sequence encodes CASSRTSGRDEQFF.

V is TRBV25-1 and J is TRBJ1-1, with a possible D match to TRBD1 (6 bases). V lost 3 bases and J lost 5, with 19 bases in between. CDR1 MGHDK and CDR2 SYGVNS come from the germline V gene. The CDR3 totals 16 residues. Written as DNA, the CDR3 is TGTGCCAGCAGTGATGACAAAGGGGGTAGAGGGACTGAAGCTTTCTTT. Translation gives CASSDDKGGRGTEAFF.

The V and J genes are TRBV11-2 and TRBJ2-7; 7 bases map to TRBD1. The CDR3 length is 14 residues. CDR1 is SGHAT and CDR2 is FQNNGV in the germline V gene. With V trimmed by 3 bases and J by 3 bases, 5 bases remained unmatched. CDR3 amino acids: CASSLVQGSYEQYF. The CDR3 bases are TGTGCCAGCAGCTTGGTACAGGGGAGCTACGAGCAGTACTTC.

V usage is TRBV4-1 and J usage is TRBJ2-5, with 7 bases identical to TRBD1. With V trimmed by 3 bases and J by 1 base, 2 bases remained unmatched. CDR3 size: 14 residues. Per germline, CDR1 MGHRA and CDR2 YSYEKL. The CDR3 sequence: CASSQRDSQETQYF. The CDR3 DNA sequence: TGCGCCAGCAGCCAGAGGGACAGCCAAGAGACCCAGTACTTC.

The chain carries TRBV10-3 and TRBJ2-1; 15 bases agree with TRBD2. CDR1 ENHRY and CDR2 SYGVKD come from the germline V gene. The CDR3 contains 16 residues. Trimming cost V 11 bases and J 2 bases; bases outside gene matches: 7. CDR3 DNA sequence: TGTGCCTCCGGAGGACTAGCGGGAGGGCCCTACAATGAGCAGTTCTTC. Protein product: CASGGLAGGPYNEQFF.

This chain uses TRBV2 with TRBJ2-1, with TRBD2 matching 11 bases. The CDR3 spans 17 residues. Germline V gives CDR1 SNHLY, CDR2 FYNNEI. J gave up 3 bases and V 6 bases, and 10 bases lay outside the gene matches. The CDR3 region is CASRTETSGSHYNEQFF. The CDR3 region has the DNA TGTGCCAGCAGGACGGAAACTAGCGGGAGTCACTACAATGAGCAGTTCTTC.

The J gene is TRBJ2-1, the V gene TRBV28; 11 bases agree with TRBD2. Losses at the gene ends were 6 bases for V and 3 bases for J; bases not matched to a gene: 4. The V gene's germline CDR1 is MDHEN and CDR2 SYDVKM. This CDR3 has 15 residues. DNA for the CDR3: TGTGCCAGCAGCGTGGGACTAGCGGACTACAATGAGCAGTTCTTC. Amino acids: CASSVGLADYNEQFF. The full variable domain, in which reference TRBV28 and TRBJ2-1 provide the parts outside the CDR3, is DVKVTQSSRYLVKRTGEKVFLECVQDMDHENMFWYRQDPGLGLRLIYFSYDVKMKEKGDIPEGYSVSREKKERFSLILESASTNQTSMYLCASSVGLADYNEQFFGPGTRLTVL.

The chain has TRBV4-2 and TRBJ2-3; 8 bases line up with TRBD2. Looked up from germline, CDR1 is LGHNA and CDR2 is YNFKEQ. CDR3 size: 17 residues. Losses at the gene ends were 2 bases for V and 1 base for J; bases not matched to a gene: 8. The CDR3 DNA follows: TGTGCCAGCAGCCAAAAGGAGGGACTAGACGGCACAGATACGCAGTATTTT. It translates to CASSQKEGLDGTDTQYF.

The CDR3 region is CASSPDWGGTGELFF. CDR3 DNA sequence: TGTGCCAGCAGTCCCGACTGGGGGGGCACCGGGGAGCTGTTTTTT. V and J are TRBV27 and TRBJ2-2; 7 bases are a match to TRBD2. There are 15 residues in the CDR3. Germline CDR1 is MNHEY and CDR2 is SMNVEV (reference sequence). The V segment lost 5 bases and the J segment 4 bases; nucleotides outside the gene matches: 7.

The chain combines TRBV6-6 with TRBJ2-3; 10 nucleotides match TRBD2. The V gene end was trimmed by 6 bases and the J gene end by 6 bases; junction bases not matched to a gene: 9. The CDR3 is made up of 15 amino acids. Looked up from germline, CDR1 is MNHNY and CDR2 is SVGAGI (reference sequence). In DNA, the CDR3 is TGTGCCAGCAGGACAGAGACTAGCGGGCGTGATACGCAGTATTTT. It translates to CASRTETSGRDTQYF.

V and J are TRBV13 and TRBJ2-1, with 13 bases fitting TRBD2. The V gene end was trimmed by 2 bases and the J gene end by 6 bases; junction bases not matched to a gene: 1. CDR1 PRHDT and CDR2 FYEKMQ come from the germline V gene (reference sequence). The CDR3 sequence is 15 residues long. The chain's CDR3 is CASSLRTSGSNEQFF. In DNA, the CDR3 is TGTGCCAGCAGCTTAAGGACTAGCGGGAGCAATGAGCAGTTCTTC. The whole variable domain, filled in from reference TRBV13 and TRBJ2-1, reads AAGVIQSPRHLIKEKRETATLKCYPIPRHDTVYWYQQGPGQDPQFLISFYEKMQSDKGSIPDRFSAQQFSDYHSELNMSSLELGDSALYFCASSLRTSGSNEQFFGPGTRLTVL.

The chain links TRBV27 to TRBJ2-1; 7 bases agree with TRBD2. The CDR3 is made up of 13 amino acids. Unmatched junction bases numbered 8, after V lost 5 bases and J lost 10 bases. CDR1 MNHEY and CDR2 SMNVEV come from the germline V gene (reference sequence). CDR3 sequence (DNA): TGTGCCAGCAGTGTGGTGGGGCGGGAGGAGCAGTTCTTC. Translated: CASSVVGREEQFF.

The CDR3 nucleotides read TGTGCCAGTAGTCTATTCGGGCGGGGAGTTGTGTTTCACGGTCAGCCCCAGCATTTT. Translated, it gives CASSLFGRGVVFHGQPQHF. The chain employs TRBV19 and TRBJ1-5; the D is unclear. CDR1 is LNHDA and CDR2 is SQIVND in the germline V gene (reference sequence). V shed 5 bases and J shed 6 bases, with 29 bases lying between them. This CDR3 has 19 amino acids.

The genes are TRBV5-4 and TRBJ2-6; TRBD1 matches at 10 bases. Losses at the gene ends were 4 bases for V and 3 bases for J; bases not matched to a gene: 7. Germline CDR1 is SGHNT and CDR2 is YYREEE (reference sequence). The CDR3 totals 17 residues. This CDR3 reads CASSGGTGAIGANVLTF. Here the CDR3 DNA reads TGTGCCAGCAGCGGTGGGACAGGGGCCATTGGGGCCAACGTCCTGACTTTC.

The chain has TRBV5-6 and TRBJ1-5; the match to TRBD1 covers 7 bases. The CDR3 sequence is 15 residues long. Unmatched junction bases numbered 6, after V lost 0 bases and J lost 6 bases. CDR1 and CDR2 (germline): SGHDT, YYEEEE. The CDR3 region is CASSLGQGLGQPQHF. The CDR3 bases are TGTGCCAGCAGCTTGGGACAGGGTTTAGGTCAGCCCCAGCATTTT.

The rearrangement uses TRBV7-3 and TRBJ2-3; TRBD2 aligns across 12 bases. CDR1 is SGHTA and CDR2 is FQGTGA in the germline V gene. The CDR3 sequence is 15 residues long. Trimming at V came to 5 bases and at J to 4 bases, leaving 4 bases not matched to a gene. The CDR3 protein is CASSLTSGSSDTQYF. The CDR3, as DNA: TGTGCCAGCAGCCTGACTAGCGGGAGCTCAGATACGCAGTATTTT.

CDR3 in amino acids: CASSSNSAGGTEAFF. The CDR3 DNA is TGCGCCAGCAGCTCTAACAGTGCCGGGGGCACTGAAGCTTTCTTT. The rearrangement links TRBV5-1 to TRBJ1-1; TRBD1 is a possible D gene (5 bases). The germline V and J ends were trimmed by 3 bases and 4 bases, with 16 bases remaining between them. Germline V CDR1 and CDR2: SGHRS, YFSETQ. The CDR3 has 15 residues.

The chain employs TRBV2 and TRBJ1-2; D gene ambiguous. This CDR3 has 15 amino acids. Germline loops: CDR1 SNHLY, CDR2 FYNNEI. V was clipped by 4 bases and J by 5 bases, with 17 bases between them. The CDR3 DNA reads as TGTGCCAGCAGTGCCTTCATTGAAGGCGGGTATGGCTACACCTTC. It encodes CASSAFIEGGYGYTF.

The gene calls are TRBV14 and TRBJ2-2; D might be TRBD1 (6 bases). The CDR3 is made up of 18 amino acids. The V end was cut by 4 bases, the J end by 4 bases, with 22 bases between. Germline CDR1 SGHDN, CDR2 FVKESK. CDR3 protein: CASSPFMGVDSTTGELFF. DNA of the CDR3: TGTGCCAGCAGCCCTTTTATGGGGGTGGACAGCACCACCGGGGAGCTGTTTTTT.

The rearrangement uses TRBV2 and TRBJ2-2; D perhaps matches TRBD1 (5 bases). The CDR3 loop spans 15 amino acids. V was clipped by 3 bases and J by 2 bases, with 10 bases between them. From germline, CDR1 is SNHLY and CDR2 FYNNEI. This CDR3 is CASSEVGHNTGELFF. As DNA, the CDR3 is TGTGCCAGCAGTGAGGTTGGACACAACACCGGGGAGCTGTTTTTT.

The chain links TRBV2 to TRBJ2-3; D might be TRBD2 (6 bases). V was trimmed by 4 bases and J by 4 bases, leaving 18 bases between them. The CDR3 spans 16 residues. Germline lookup yields CDR1 SNHLY and CDR2 FYNNEI. CDR3 loop: CASSGEAGGASDTQYF. The DNA of the CDR3 is TGTGCCAGCAGTGGGGAGGCGGGTGGTGCCTCAGATACGCAGTATTTT.